This TCR beta chain came from a study of blood T cell repertoires in COVID-19. Study information: PBMCs, B-cell-depleted T cells, or T cells were the source of the cDNA or gDNA that made up the material.

Details on this clone: Other DNA sequences in the same sample also yield this CDR3.

Those who participated ranged in age from roughly 18 to 89 years and resided in approximately 23 US areas. No more than 2 weeks before study entry, exposed participants had met a case of COVID-19. Authors' data handling: Nucleated cell counts were estimated from reference gene primer amplification. Some clones are missing from TCRdb's copy, which holds only in-frame ones; the method was immunoSEQ multiplex PCR. V and J calls and clone size come straight from that table; D and trimming were deduced from the DNA. Of 300,000 to 450,000 clones listed, about nine tenths are singletons. This receptor was taken from a woman in her twenties or thirties who had been exposed to COVID-19. The specimen sequenced was PBMCs or T cells enriched from blood (not recorded which).

CDR3 protein: CASSLVLTGELFF. CDR3 nucleotide sequence: TGTGCCAGCAGCTTAGTCCTCACCGGGGAGCTGTTTTTT. The chain joins TRBV11-3 to TRBJ2-2; D call uncertain. The CDR3 consists of 13 residues. Trimming took 1 base from V and 4 from J, leaving 4 bases between them. The germline V gene has CDR1 SGHNT and CDR2 YENEEA.